These 11 T cell receptor beta chains originate from one sample sequenced in a study of blood T cell repertoires in COVID-19. Libraries were prepared by immunoSEQ multiplex PCR; TCRdb keeps only in-frame clonotypes and omits some of them. The sample has 85,000 to 120,000 clones; 84% are singletons. The specimen was peripheral blood. The receptors were gathered from a human donor in a cohort sampled during active COVID-19.

This clone was observed once. The chain uses TRBV2 and TRBJ2-2; 7 bases line up with TRBD1. The CDR3 length is 15 residues. V was clipped by 4 bases and J by 0 bases; unmatched bases: 2. Looked up from germline, CDR1 is SNHLY and CDR2 is FYNNEI. The CDR3 DNA reads as TGTGCCAGCAGTGTGACAGGGTCGAACACCGGGGAGCTGTTTTTT. Translated, it gives CASSVTGSNTGELFF.

The V gene is TRBV6-5, the J gene TRBJ1-2; 8 nucleotides agree with TRBD1. V trimming: 5 bases; J trimming: 8 bases; junction bases outside the gene matches: 7. CDR1 MNHEY and CDR2 SVGAGI come from the germline V gene. This CDR3 has 13 residues. The CDR3 loop reads CASSPRQGNGYTF. CDR3 in DNA: TGTGCCAGCAGTCCCCGACAGGGGAACGGCTACACCTTC.

This chain connects TRBV7-9 to TRBJ2-1; D perhaps matches TRBD2 (6 bases). CDR3 length equals 14 residues. V was trimmed by 3 bases and J by 1 base, leaving 7 bases between them. Germline CDR1 SEHNR, CDR2 FQNEAQ (reference sequence). In DNA form, the CDR3 reads TGTGCCAGCAGCTTGGGACTTTCCTACAATGAGCAGTTCTTC. Translation: CASSLGLSYNEQFF.

The chain employs TRBV6-4 and TRBJ2-2; a weak D match, TRBD1 (6 bases). Trimming left V 4 bases short and J 6 bases short, with 9 bases between. The length of the CDR3 is 13 residues. Germline-derived CDR1 and CDR2 are MRHNA and SNTAGT. The CDR3 nucleotides read TGTGCCAGCAGTGGTCCAGGGGCCGGGGAGCTGTTTTTT. Protein product: CASSGPGAGELFF.

The chain carries TRBV6-6 and TRBJ1-5; perhaps TRBD1 as D (6 bases). Per germline, CDR1 MNHNY and CDR2 SVGAGI (reference sequence). Trimming left V 2 bases short and J 2 bases short, with 10 bases between. The CDR3 has 15 amino acids. CDR3 protein: CASSYTGQRNQPQHF. CDR3 DNA sequence: TGTGCCAGCAGTTACACCGGACAGCGCAATCAGCCCCAGCATTTT.

This clone was recorded a few times. This chain connects TRBV7-2 to TRBJ1-4; TRBD1 matches 7 bases. With V trimmed by 5 bases and J by 8 bases, 14 bases remained unmatched. This CDR3 has 16 residues. Germline V gives CDR1 SGHTA, CDR2 FQGNSA. The DNA of the CDR3 is TGTGCCAGCAGCCAATGGGGACAGACCTCCCGAGAAAAACTGTTTTTT. This codes for CASSQWGQTSREKLFF.

This clone was counted a few times. The V gene is TRBV4-3, the J gene TRBJ2-1, with 8 positions matching TRBD2. Germline CDR1 and CDR2: LGHNA and YSLEER. J was trimmed by 9 bases and V by 4 bases; bases with no gene match: 11. This CDR3 has 15 residues. CDR3 region: CASSPSGSGGGEQFF. CDR3 coding DNA: TGCGCCAGCAGCCCCTCTGGGAGCGGGGGAGGTGAGCAGTTCTTC.

This clone turned up a few times. The rearrangement joins TRBV27 to TRBJ2-7, with D possibly being TRBD1 (5 bases). This CDR3 is 15 amino acids long. The V and J ends lost 7 bases and 1 base respectively, with 17 bases between them. Per germline, CDR1 MNHEY and CDR2 SMNVEV (reference sequence). DNA for the CDR3: TGTGCCAGCAAGCCGAGTCTAACAGGATCCTACGAGCAGTACTTC. Its protein is CASKPSLTGSYEQYF.

CDR3: CASSRLGQNRGGYTF. The DNA of the CDR3 is TGTGCCAGCAGCCGCCTTGGACAGAACAGAGGCGGCTACACCTTC. The chain is built from TRBV11-2 and TRBJ1-2; possible D gene TRBD1, 6 bases. The V gene's germline CDR1 is SGHAT and CDR2 FQNNGV. V lost 5 bases and J lost 8, with 21 bases in between. CDR3 length: 15 amino acids.

The chain couples TRBV6-5 to TRBJ1-2; the match to TRBD1 covers 7 bases. The V and J ends lost 1 base and 6 bases, in that order; junction bases with no gene match: 2. Germline assignment: CDR1 MNHEY and CDR2 SVGAGI. CDR3 length: 13 residues. CDR3 protein: CASSYLTGHGYTF. CDR3 DNA: TGTGCCAGCAGTTACTTGACAGGGCATGGCTACACCTTC.

The chain links TRBV30 to TRBJ2-7; 9 nucleotides line up with TRBD1. The J segment lost 4 bases and the V segment lost 3 bases, leaving 4 bases of the junction unmatched. CDR3 length equals 13 residues. Germline CDR1 GTSNPN, CDR2 SVGIG (reference sequence). CDR3 sequence reads: CAWSRTGVYEQYF. As DNA, the CDR3 is TGTGCCTGGAGCCGGACAGGGGTTTACGAGCAGTACTTC.